The text below deals with one T cell receptor (beta chain). In the original analysis: Reference gene primer amplification yielded estimated nucleated cell counts. Some clones are missing from TCRdb's copy, which holds only in-frame ones; the method was immunoSEQ multiplex PCR. That table gives V, J and clone size, and the DNA gave D and trimming. The profile shows about 20,000 clones, roughly nine tenths of them singletons. The source of the sample is a study of blood T cell repertoires in COVID-19. Overall study context: Researchers got acute and convalescent COVID-19 samples from the United States, Italy and Spain.

Trimming at V came to 10 bases and at J to 1 base, leaving 6 bases not matched to a gene. Looked up from germline, CDR1 is ENHRY and CDR2 is SYGVKD. This CDR3 is 13 amino acids long. This clonotype originated in a human donor in a cohort sampled during active COVID-19. Sequencing was done on a sample of peripheral blood. V gene TRBV10-3 combines with J gene TRBJ2-5, with 7 bases that match TRBD2. The CDR3 region is CASRGGVQETQYF. CDR3 nucleotides: TGTGCCAGTCGGGGAGGGGTCCAAGAGACCCAGTACTTC.